The present TCR beta chain was sequenced within a study of monozygotic twins with inflammatory bowel disease. Study-level points and caveats: Limited statistical power may explain no repertoire similarity difference between concordant and discordant twins. IBD patients, compared with healthy twins, shared fewer clonotypes with others (especially with disease activity). T cell subtypes that differed could not be told apart.

Looked up from germline, CDR1 is SGHRS and CDR2 is YFSETQ. There are 18 residues in the CDR3. The team made cDNA by running eight separate reactions for each sample. TCRdb re-called the 5' RACE reads, yielding one record per CDR3 amino acid sequence without DNA. Recorded for this sample: over 150,000 distinct CDR3 sequences. In the case of this clonotype: Its antigen is not known.

Material for sequencing was blood. The clonotype was recovered from a human donor with ulcerative colitis or Crohn's disease, or a healthy co-twin of an affected twin (not recorded which). The chain is built from TRBV5-1 and TRBJ2-3; the D call from TCRdb, TRBD1, cannot be confirmed without DNA. The CDR3 protein is CASSPVGGQQFSTDTQYF.